Listed below are T cell receptor beta chains from one sample, sequenced in a study of technical replicates of blood from a few donors. Assay used: immunoSEQ multiplex PCR; TCRdb lists only in-frame clones, some missing. The table lists 85,000 to 100,000 clones, 90% to 96% of them singletons. Sequencing was performed on T cells isolated from PBMCs. These TCRs come from a human donor in good health. The CDR3 runs from the conserved cysteine through the conserved F or W. The order of the fields is V gene, D gene, J gene, CDR3 protein, CDR3 DNA. A D gene is named only where the DNA matches it firmly.

V gene: TRBV5-8; D gene: -; J gene: TRBJ1-5; CDR3 protein: CASSLNGVRVYSNQPQHF; CDR3 DNA: TGTGCCAGCAGCCTAAACGGAGTGAGAGTTTATAGCAATCAGCCCCAGCATTTT
V gene: TRBV4-1; D gene: TRBD1; J gene: TRBJ2-3; CDR3 protein: CASSRGTGSTDTQYF; CDR3 DNA: TGCGCCAGCAGCCGCGGGACAGGGAGCACAGATACGCAGTATTTT
V gene: TRBV9; D gene: TRBD1; J gene: TRBJ2-7; CDR3 protein: CASSLDRGTSYEQYF; CDR3 DNA: TGTGCCAGCAGCCTCGACAGGGGTACTTCCTACGAGCAGTACTTC
V gene: TRBV19; D gene: -; J gene: TRBJ1-5; CDR3 protein: CASSRQEHQPQHF; CDR3 DNA: TGTGCCAGTAGTAGACAGGAGCATCAGCCCCAGCATTTT
V gene: TRBV27; D gene: -; J gene: TRBJ2-3; CDR3 protein: CASRLDSPSTQYF; CDR3 DNA: TGTGCCAGCAGATTAGACAGTCCCAGTACGCAGTATTTT
V gene: TRBV6-1; D gene: TRBD2; J gene: TRBJ2-1; CDR3 protein: CATRTSGNEQFF; CDR3 DNA: TGTGCCACGCGGACTAGCGGCAATGAGCAGTTCTTC
V gene: TRBV18; D gene: TRBD1; J gene: TRBJ2-7; CDR3 protein: CASSRGQGGVYEQYF; CDR3 DNA: TGTGCCAGCTCACGGGGACAGGGCGGTGTCTACGAGCAGTACTTC
V gene: TRBV27; D gene: TRBD2; J gene: TRBJ2-1; CDR3 protein: CASSWGLAGRPLEQFF; CDR3 DNA: TGTGCCAGCAGTTGGGGTCTAGCGGGACGGCCCTTGGAGCAGTTCTTC
V gene: TRBV9; D gene: TRBD1; J gene: TRBJ1-2; CDR3 protein: CASTTLDRGEIGDYTF; CDR3 DNA: TGTGCCAGCACAACCCTGGACAGGGGCGAAATTGGGGACTACACCTTC
V gene: TRBV5-1; D gene: -; J gene: TRBJ2-3; CDR3 protein: CASSPVAASTDTQYF; CDR3 DNA: TGCGCCAGCAGCCCCGTAGCTGCTAGCACAGATACGCAGTATTTT
V gene: TRBV27; D gene: -; J gene: TRBJ2-2; CDR3 protein: CASSFLSPGSNTGELFF; CDR3 DNA: TGTGCCAGCAGTTTCCTATCCCCGGGGTCGAACACCGGGGAGCTGTTTTTT
V gene: TRBV4-1; D gene: -; J gene: TRBJ2-7; CDR3 protein: CASSPPGYEQYF; CDR3 DNA: TGCGCCAGCAGCCCCCCCGGGTACGAGCAGTACTTC
V gene: TRBV6-1; D gene: -; J gene: TRBJ2-7; CDR3 protein: CASSEGGRVMSEQYF; CDR3 DNA: TGTGCCAGCAGTGAAGGGGGCAGGGTCATGTCCGAGCAGTACTTC
V gene: TRBV9; D gene: -; J gene: TRBJ2-1; CDR3 protein: CASSVAIANNEQFF; CDR3 DNA: TGTGCCAGCAGCGTAGCTATCGCAAACAATGAGCAGTTCTTC